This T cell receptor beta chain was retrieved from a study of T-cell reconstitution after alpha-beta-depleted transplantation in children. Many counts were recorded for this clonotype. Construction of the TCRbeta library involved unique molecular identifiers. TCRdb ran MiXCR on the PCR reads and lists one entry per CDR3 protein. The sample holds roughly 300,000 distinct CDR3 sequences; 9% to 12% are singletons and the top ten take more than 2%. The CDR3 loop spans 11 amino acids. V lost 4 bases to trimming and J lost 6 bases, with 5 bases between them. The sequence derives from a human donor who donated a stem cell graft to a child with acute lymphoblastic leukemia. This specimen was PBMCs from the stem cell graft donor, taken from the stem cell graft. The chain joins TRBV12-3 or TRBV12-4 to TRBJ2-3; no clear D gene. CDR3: CASSYLDTQYF. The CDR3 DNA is TGTGCCAGCAGTTACCTGGATACGCAGTATTTT.